This T cell receptor (beta chain) was sequenced during a study of cytomegalovirus exposure and HLA in healthy donors. Whole-study findings and limits: Rare sequences made up most TCRs, while some public TCRs were found in many donors. Researchers catalogued 150 or so TCR beta chains as cytomegalovirus-associated.

This table comes from immunoSEQ multiplex PCR, and its TCRdb copy is limited to in-frame clones, with some not included. Of hundreds of thousands of clones detected, less than 85% appear once; the ten largest clones hold roughly 5.5%. About this clone itself: Antigen specificity is unknown.

This CDR3 has 16 residues. Germline CDR1 is LNHDA and CDR2 is SQIVND (reference sequence). V was pared by 0 bases and J by 3 bases, with 12 bases between. It was the approximately 130-subject validation cohort, separate from the roughly 700-subject first cohort, to which the donors belonged. Specimen: PBMCs. The TCR comes from a woman younger than 30 in good health and CMV-seronegative. The chain uses TRBV19 and TRBJ1-5, with a tentative D call TRBD1 (5 bases). The CDR3 DNA reads as TGTGCCAGTAGTATAGACGGGACGGGTCACAATCAGCCCCAGCATTTT. Its translation: CASSIDGTGHNQPQHF.